This TCR beta chain was profiled in a study of Graves' ophthalmopathy and Graves' hyperthyroidism. Amplification of the TCR beta CDR3 regions used RNA transcripts (as template). First-round RT-PCR relied on HTBI primers, and a second-round multiplex PCR came next. Via MiXCR, TCRdb re-called the multiplex PCR reads, giving one row per CDR3 protein. This sample has fewer than 600,000 distinct CDR3 sequences, with about an eighth found just once. General study findings and limits: The majority of expanded thyroid clonotypes above 0.001 frequency also occurred in blood.

This clonotype has at least ten counts. The antigen is unknown. With a duration under 3 months, ophthalmopathy in the donors showed moderate-to-severe activity, CAS ≥3 and NOSPECS ≥4. Certain patients were not enrolled. These were patients with other autoimmune diseases, uncontrolled infections, pregnancy or lactation. Orbital computed tomography, thyroid ultrasound, TRAb, serum thyroxine and clinical symptoms formed the basis of diagnosis. The clonotype was recovered from a woman between 25 and 40 years old with Graves' ophthalmopathy. Sequenced material: blood.

CDR3 sequence: CASSPAPWTEAFF. DNA of the CDR3: TGTGCCAGCAGCCCGGCGCCCTGGACTGAAGCTTTCTTT. This chain uses TRBV11-3 with TRBJ1-1; no reliable D call. The germline CDR1 and CDR2 sequences are SGHNT and YENEEA. V lost 5 bases and J lost 5, with 12 bases in between. This CDR3 is built from 13 residues.